The following is a T cell receptor (beta chain) sequence with its context. Repertoires were generated with immunoSEQ multiplex PCR, while TCRdb's copy carries only in-frame clones and drops some. The table records approximately 81,000 clones, approximately 94% of them present only once. This CDR3 contains 13 residues. V lost 6 bases to trimming and J lost 2 bases, with 8 bases between them. This entry is derived from a study of control samples from healthy donors and cancer patients. This clonotype originated in a young woman in good health. The rearrangement uses TRBV12-3 or TRBV12-4 and TRBJ2-1, with D perhaps TRBD1 (6 bases). The sample taken for sequencing was blood. This CDR3 is CASRQGTYNEQFF. DNA for the CDR3: TGTGCCAGCAGACAGGGAACCTACAATGAGCAGTTCTTC.